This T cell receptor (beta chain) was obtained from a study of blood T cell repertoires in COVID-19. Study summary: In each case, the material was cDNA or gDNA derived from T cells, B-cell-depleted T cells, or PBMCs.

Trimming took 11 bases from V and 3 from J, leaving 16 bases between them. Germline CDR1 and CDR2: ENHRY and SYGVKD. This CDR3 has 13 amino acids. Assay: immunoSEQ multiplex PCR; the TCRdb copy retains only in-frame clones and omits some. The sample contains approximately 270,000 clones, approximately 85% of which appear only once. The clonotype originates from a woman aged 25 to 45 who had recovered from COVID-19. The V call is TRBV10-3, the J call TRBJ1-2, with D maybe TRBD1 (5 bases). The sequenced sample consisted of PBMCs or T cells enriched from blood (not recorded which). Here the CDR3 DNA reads TGTGCCGTCGCGGGGGGAGAAGACTATGGCTACACCTTC. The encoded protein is CAVAGGEDYGYTF.